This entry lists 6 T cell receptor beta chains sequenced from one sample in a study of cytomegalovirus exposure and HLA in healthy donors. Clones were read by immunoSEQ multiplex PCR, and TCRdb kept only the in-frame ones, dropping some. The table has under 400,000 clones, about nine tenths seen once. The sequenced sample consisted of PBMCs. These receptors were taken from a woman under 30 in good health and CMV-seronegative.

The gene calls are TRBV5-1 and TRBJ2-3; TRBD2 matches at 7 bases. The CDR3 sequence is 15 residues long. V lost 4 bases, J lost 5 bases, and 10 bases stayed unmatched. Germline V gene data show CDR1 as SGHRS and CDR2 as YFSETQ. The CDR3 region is CASSPHGGMQDTQYF. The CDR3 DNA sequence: TGCGCCAGCAGCCCCCACGGGGGGATGCAAGATACGCAGTATTTT.

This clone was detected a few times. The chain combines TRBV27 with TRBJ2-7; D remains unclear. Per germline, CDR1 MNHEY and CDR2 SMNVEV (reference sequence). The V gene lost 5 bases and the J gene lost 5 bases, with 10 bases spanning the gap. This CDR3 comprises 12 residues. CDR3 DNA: TGTGCCAGCAGTCGGCTGGGCGACGAGCAGTACTTC. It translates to CASSRLGDEQYF.

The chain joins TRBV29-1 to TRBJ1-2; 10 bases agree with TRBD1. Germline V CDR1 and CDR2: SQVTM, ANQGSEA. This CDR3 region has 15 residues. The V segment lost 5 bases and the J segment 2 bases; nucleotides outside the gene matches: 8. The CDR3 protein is CSVMDRGWGNYGYTF. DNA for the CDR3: TGCAGCGTTATGGACAGGGGGTGGGGGAACTATGGCTACACCTTC.

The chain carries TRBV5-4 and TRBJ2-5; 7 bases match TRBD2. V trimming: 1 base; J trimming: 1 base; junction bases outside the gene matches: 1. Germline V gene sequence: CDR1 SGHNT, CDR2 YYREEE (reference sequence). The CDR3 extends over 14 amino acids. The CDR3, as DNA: TGTGCCAGCAGCTTGTGGGGGGGCCAAGAGACCCAGTACTTC. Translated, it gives CASSLWGGQETQYF.

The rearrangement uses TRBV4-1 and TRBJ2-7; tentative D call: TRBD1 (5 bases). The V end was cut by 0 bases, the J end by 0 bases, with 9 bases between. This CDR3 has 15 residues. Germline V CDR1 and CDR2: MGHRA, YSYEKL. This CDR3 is CASSQEGQSSYEQYF. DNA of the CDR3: TGCGCCAGCAGCCAAGAGGGGCAGAGCTCCTACGAGCAGTACTTC.

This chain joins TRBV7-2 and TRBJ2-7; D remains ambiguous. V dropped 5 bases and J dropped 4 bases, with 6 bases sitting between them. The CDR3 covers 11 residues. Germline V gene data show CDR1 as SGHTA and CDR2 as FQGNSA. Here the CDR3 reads CASSRDYEQYF. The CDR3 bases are TGTGCCAGCAGCCGCGATTACGAGCAGTACTTC.